Given below is one TCR beta chain in context. The antigen is undetermined. Healthy HIV-negative adults with no recent acute infections or vaccinations were recruited as donors. Profiled with immunoSEQ multiplex PCR; TCRdb holds only in-frame clones, not every one. The repertoire holds approximately 88,000 clones, approximately 63% seen once, with roughly 50% in the top ten. V was cut by 5 bases and J by 5 bases, with 18 bases left in between. The CDR3 runs to 16 residues. Germline CDR1 and CDR2: MDHEN and SYDVKM. These data are taken from a study of shared clonotypes between healthy human individuals. Overall study findings and caveats: Represented diversity, genetic and exposure-history alike, was limited by few donors.

The origin of this receptor is a man under 40 in good health. The genes are TRBV28 and TRBJ1-4; D not certain. The sample taken for sequencing was memory CD8+ T cells sorted from blood. Subset meaning: CD45RO+ cells pooled with CCR7-negative TemRA cells. The CDR3: CASSPFGVIGNEKLFF. In nucleotides, the CDR3 is TGTGCCAGCAGTCCCTTCGGGGTCATCGGAAATGAAAAACTGTTTTTT.